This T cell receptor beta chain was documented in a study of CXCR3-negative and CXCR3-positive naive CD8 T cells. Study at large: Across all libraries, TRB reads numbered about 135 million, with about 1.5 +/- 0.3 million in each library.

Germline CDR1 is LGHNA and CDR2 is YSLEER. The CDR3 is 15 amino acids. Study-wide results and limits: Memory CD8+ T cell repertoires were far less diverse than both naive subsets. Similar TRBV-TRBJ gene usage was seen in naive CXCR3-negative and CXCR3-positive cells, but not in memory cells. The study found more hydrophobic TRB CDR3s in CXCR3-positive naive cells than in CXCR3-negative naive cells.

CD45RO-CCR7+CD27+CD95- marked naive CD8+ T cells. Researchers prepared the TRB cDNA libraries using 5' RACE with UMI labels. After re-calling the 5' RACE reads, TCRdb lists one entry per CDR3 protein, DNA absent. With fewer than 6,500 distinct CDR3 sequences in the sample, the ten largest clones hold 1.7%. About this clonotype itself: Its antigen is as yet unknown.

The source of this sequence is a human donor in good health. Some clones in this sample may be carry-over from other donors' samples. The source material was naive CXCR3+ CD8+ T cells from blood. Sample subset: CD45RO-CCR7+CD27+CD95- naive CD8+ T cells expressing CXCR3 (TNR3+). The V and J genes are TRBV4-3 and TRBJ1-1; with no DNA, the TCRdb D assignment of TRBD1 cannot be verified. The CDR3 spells CASSQDPGGHSEAFF.